The clone carrying this T cell receptor (beta chain) has a count of ten or more. Its matching antigen is unknown. This sample was taken from a study of T cells in Graves' hyperthyroidism and ophthalmopathy. V lost 3 bases and J 5 bases, leaving 14 bases between the germline ends. The CDR3 loop spans 15 amino acids. The V gene's germline CDR1 is LGHDT and CDR2 YNNKEL (reference sequence). Amplified regions were TCR beta CDR3 sequences from RNA transcripts. A set of HTBI primers served as the primers for a first-round RT-PCR of the TCR CDR3. TCRdb called the multiplex PCR reads again in MiXCR, with one record for every CDR3 protein. The sample holds 490,000 or so distinct CDR3 sequences, about 20% seen once. With duration under 3 months, ophthalmopathy was active: Clinical Activity Score at least 3, NOSPECS at least 4. Diagnosing involved the use of clinical symptoms, serum thyroxine and TRAb, thyroid ultrasound and orbital computed tomography. Using roughly 9.4 ml of fresh peripheral blood, PBMCs were prepared.

Findings and limits, study-wide: Most clonotypes expanded in the thyroid (above 0.001) were also present in blood.

The TCR sequence derives from a man aged 35 to 55 with Graves' ophthalmopathy. Sequencing was performed on blood. This chain connects TRBV3-1 to TRBJ2-1; D call uncertain. For the CDR3, the DNA is TGTGCCAGCAGCCAGTGGCTTCCCGGGCACAATGAGCAGTTCTTC. The encoded protein is CASSQWLPGHNEQFF.